Following are 20 T cell receptor beta chains from one sample sequenced in a study of blood T cell repertoires in COVID-19. Only in-frame clones appear in the TCRdb table, and some are missing; sequencing was by immunoSEQ multiplex PCR. Of around 250,000 clones in the sample, around 86% are singletons; the top ten hold 0.94%. Sequencing used peripheral blood. These receptor sequences come from a woman aged 35 to 49 who had recovered from COVID-19.

The chain links TRBV4-1 to TRBJ2-7, with 10 bases fitting TRBD2. Germline CDR1 reads MGHRA; CDR2 reads YSYEKL. CDR3 length: 16 residues. The junction had 6 bases not matched to a gene; V was cut back by 0 bases and J by 4 bases. The CDR3 DNA follows: TGCGCCAGCAGCCAAGAAGTCACTAGCGGGGTATACGAGCAGTACTTC. As protein: CASSQEVTSGVYEQYF.

The chain combines TRBV7-2 with TRBJ2-2, with no clear D. Germline-derived CDR1 and CDR2 are SGHTA and FQGNSA. V gave up 3 bases and J gave up 0 bases, with 5 bases separating them. This CDR3 has 14 residues. CDR3 residues: CASSLSTNTGELFF. The CDR3 coding sequence is TGTGCCAGCAGCTTGTCCACGAACACCGGGGAGCTGTTTTTT.

This chain links TRBV6-2 or TRBV6-3 with TRBJ2-1, with a weak D call TRBD2 (5 bases). From germline, CDR1 is MNHEY and CDR2 SVGEGT. V lost 6 bases, J lost 5 bases, and 11 bases lay in between. The CDR3 consists of 13 residues. The CDR3 protein is CASSSSMDNEQFF. The CDR3 coding sequence is TGTGCCAGCAGCTCTAGCATGGACAATGAGCAGTTCTTC.

The chain is built from TRBV7-2 and TRBJ1-2, with TRBD1 as a possible D gene (6 bases). V was clipped by 3 bases and J by 7 bases, with 21 bases between them. CDR3 length equals 16 residues. Germline V gene lookup returns CDR1 SGHTA and CDR2 FQGNSA. The CDR3 DNA follows: TGTGCCAGCAGCTTGGGACGGGGGGCCCCTGTCGCTGGCTACACCTTC. It is translated as CASSLGRGAPVAGYTF.

The chain combines TRBV29-1 with TRBJ2-1; 8 nucleotides match TRBD1. The V gene's germline CDR1 is SQVTM and CDR2 ANQGSEA. The V segment lost 4 bases and the J segment 6 bases; nucleotides outside the gene matches: 5. This CDR3 spans 13 amino acids. Here the CDR3 DNA reads TGCAGCGTTGTGCAGGGGGCTTTCAATGAGCAGTTCTTC. Residues: CSVVQGAFNEQFF.

The rearrangement joins TRBV10-1 to TRBJ2-7; 7 bases are shared with TRBD2. Trimming cost V 8 bases and J 2 bases; bases outside gene matches: 12. The germline V gene has CDR1 WNHNN and CDR2 SYGVQD (reference sequence). CDR3 length: 15 residues. The CDR3 sequence is CASEWTSFFTYEQYF. CDR3 sequence (DNA): TGCGCCAGCGAATGGACTAGTTTTTTTACCTACGAGCAGTACTTC.

The sample holds one count of this clone. The chain is built from TRBV15 and TRBJ2-3; weak D call: TRBD1 (5 bases). Deletions cut 2 bases from V and 3 bases from J, with 6 bases between. Germline CDR1 reads LNHNV; CDR2 reads YYDKDF (reference sequence). The CDR3 loop spans 13 amino acids. In DNA form, the CDR3 reads TGTGCCACCAGCAGACAGGGTACAGATACGCAGTATTTT. Its translation: CATSRQGTDTQYF.

This chain uses TRBV3-1 (or the pseudogene TRBV3-2) with TRBJ2-1; 11 nucleotides line up with TRBD2. V shed 7 bases and J 5 bases; nucleotides not matched to a gene: 7. This CDR3 has 15 residues. Germline CDR1 reads LGHDT; CDR2 reads YNNKEL (reference sequence). For the CDR3, the DNA is TGTGCCAGCAAACTGGGACTAGCGGCGAACAATGAGCAGTTCTTC. This gives the protein CASKLGLAANNEQFF.

This chain connects TRBV30 to TRBJ1-5, with no clear D. Germline CDR1 and CDR2: GTSNPN and SVGIG (reference sequence). V lost 3 bases, J lost 1 base, and 7 bases lay in between. The CDR3 has 13 residues. The CDR3 loop is CAWSTTSNQPQHF. The CDR3 DNA follows: TGTGCCTGGAGCACAACGAGCAATCAGCCCCAGCATTTT.

This CDR3 reads CASIGYEQYF. CDR3 in DNA: TGTGCCAGCATCGGCTACGAGCAGTACTTC. The chain carries TRBV6-5 and TRBJ2-7; D gene uncertain. Germline V gene lookup returns CDR1 MNHEY and CDR2 SVGAGI. The CDR3 is made up of 10 amino acids. With 7 bases removed from V and 3 bases from J, the gap between germline ends came to 4 bases.

The genes are TRBV15 and TRBJ2-1, with D uncertain. This CDR3 region has 13 residues. The V gene lost 0 bases and the J gene lost 5 bases, with 5 bases spanning the gap. Germline lookup yields CDR1 LNHNV and CDR2 YYDKDF (reference sequence). CDR3 sequence: CATSRDPDNEQFF. The CDR3 nucleotides are TGTGCCACCAGCAGAGATCCGGACAATGAGCAGTTCTTC.

This clone has just one count. The V gene is TRBV6-1, the J gene TRBJ2-7, with 9 nucleotides matching TRBD2. The CDR3 is 16 amino acids. From germline, CDR1 is MNHNS and CDR2 SASEGT. The ends lost 4 bases at V and 1 base at J; junction bases unmatched: 8. The CDR3 loop reads CASSGPNSGSSYEQYF. Written as DNA, the CDR3 is TGTGCCAGCAGTGGGCCAAATAGCGGGAGTTCCTACGAGCAGTACTTC.

CDR3 sequence (DNA): TGTGCCAGCAGCCAAGAATGGGGAGGCTATGGCTACACCTTC. Translated, it gives CASSQEWGGYGYTF. The genes are TRBV4-2 and TRBJ1-2; D gene ambiguous. V was cut by 0 bases and J by 4 bases, with 9 bases left in between. This CDR3 spans 14 amino acids. CDR1 and CDR2 (germline): LGHNA, YNFKEQ.

The chain joins TRBV28 to TRBJ2-1; D ambiguous. V was clipped by 8 bases and J by 2 bases, with 16 bases between them. The germline V gene encodes CDR1 MDHEN and CDR2 SYDVKM. The CDR3 has 15 amino acids. The chain's CDR3 is CASFDSKRTYNEQFF. CDR3 bases: TGTGCCAGCTTCGATAGCAAGAGGACCTACAATGAGCAGTTCTTC.

The chain joins TRBV29-1 to TRBJ2-3, with TRBD2 matching over 11 bases. The germline gives CDR1 SQVTM, CDR2 ANQGSEA. The CDR3 spans 15 residues. The J segment lost 1 base and the V segment lost 6 bases, leaving 6 bases of the junction unmatched. The CDR3: CSVRLAGSGTDTQYF. The CDR3 DNA sequence: TGCAGCGTGAGACTAGCGGGATCGGGCACAGATACGCAGTATTTT.

CDR3 region: CASSLSVRGGYNEQFF. The CDR3 bases are TGTGCCAGCAGTTTATCGGTCCGGGGAGGGTACAATGAGCAGTTCTTC. J is TRBJ2-1 and V is TRBV27, with 7 nucleotides matching TRBD2. The CDR3 is 16 residues long. Trimming removed 0 bases from V and 4 bases from J; junction bases left unmatched: 6. The germline CDR1 and CDR2 sequences are MNHEY and SMNVEV (reference sequence).

V gene TRBV5-1 combines with J gene TRBJ2-1; TRBD1 might be the D (6 bases). The CDR3 runs 14 residues. Trimming cost V 0 bases and J 5 bases, with 9 bases left between them. Germline assignment: CDR1 SGHRS and CDR2 YFSETQ. CDR3 bases: TGCGCCAGCAGCTTGGGACAGGAAAACAATGAGCAGTTCTTC. It specifies CASSLGQENNEQFF.

CDR3 nucleotide sequence: TGTGCCAGCAGCTTTGGTCTAAGCTCCTACAATGAGCAGTTCTTC. Translation: CASSFGLSSYNEQFF. The chain recombines TRBV11-1 with TRBJ2-1; D not resolved. The CDR3 is 15 amino acids. The germline V gene has CDR1 SGHAT and CDR2 FQDESV (reference sequence). With 3 bases removed from V and 0 bases from J, the gap between germline ends came to 9 bases.

To note about this clone: Additional DNA sequences in this sample encode the identical CDR3. The J gene is TRBJ1-5, the V gene TRBV27; D remains ambiguous. The V gene's germline CDR1 is MNHEY and CDR2 SMNVEV (reference sequence). V was clipped by 5 bases and J by 4 bases, with 6 bases between them. CDR3 length: 12 residues. CDR3 bases: TGTGCCAGCAGTCCCCTTAATCAGCCCCAGCATTTT. As protein: CASSPLNQPQHF.

This sequence joins TRBV27 and TRBJ1-1, with D perhaps TRBD1 (5 bases). This CDR3 is built from 13 residues. V lost 11 bases and J lost 4, with 17 bases in between. Germline-derived CDR1 and CDR2 are MNHEY and SMNVEV (reference sequence). CDR3 nucleotide sequence: TGTGCCTCACGACGGGGGATGGTCACTGAAGCTTTCTTT. Protein: CASRRGMVTEAFF.